The 14 T cell receptor beta chains presented below share a single source sample, sequenced in a study of blood T cell repertoires in COVID-19. The table came from immunoSEQ multiplex PCR; TCRdb's copy has only in-frame clones and leaves some out. The sample includes under 150,000 clones, over 70% of them seen just once. The sample consisted of peripheral blood. These receptors were collected from a man over 45 with acute or convalescent COVID-19.

V is TRBV5-1 and J is TRBJ1-1; D might be TRBD1 (6 bases). Germline CDR1 reads SGHRS; CDR2 reads YFSETQ. This CDR3 contains 11 residues. V gave up 4 bases and J gave up 8 bases, with 9 bases separating them. The CDR3 loop reads CASSGRGEAFF. CDR3 DNA: TGCGCCAGCAGCGGTAGGGGGGAAGCTTTCTTT.

This clone was counted between two and nine times. This sequence joins TRBV7-3 and TRBJ1-1; D is perhaps TRBD1 (5 bases). The V gene lost 4 bases and the J gene lost 7 bases, with 10 bases spanning the gap. The CDR3 is 12 amino acids. Germline V lookup: CDR1 SGHTA, CDR2 FQGTGA. The CDR3 region has the DNA TGTGCCAGCAGCTCTCGGGGGGGTGAAGCTTTCTTT. Its translation: CASSSRGGEAFF.

A few counts support this clone. CDR3: CASRTGANSPLHF. The CDR3 DNA follows: TGTGCCAGCCGGACAGGGGCCAATTCACCCCTCCACTTT. The chain uses TRBV12-3 or TRBV12-4 and TRBJ1-6, with 9 bases lining up with TRBD1. This CDR3 has 13 residues. The J segment lost 7 bases and the V segment lost 8 bases, leaving 3 bases of the junction unmatched.

The CDR3 DNA sequence: TGTGCCAGCAGCTTAAACACAGGGGGTGACACTGAAGCTTTCTTT. Translating gives CASSLNTGGDTEAFF. The J gene is TRBJ1-1, the V gene TRBV7-3; 8 nucleotides line up with TRBD1. Germline assignment: CDR1 SGHTA and CDR2 FQGTGA. The CDR3 contains 15 residues. The junction had 4 bases not matched to a gene; V was cut back by 1 base and J by 3 bases.

CDR3 loop: CAWRQGWTDTQYF. The CDR3 region has the DNA TGTGCCTGGAGGCAGGGGTGGACAGATACGCAGTATTTT. The rearrangement links TRBV30 to TRBJ2-3, with D possibly being TRBD1 (6 bases). In germline, CDR1 is GTSNPN, CDR2 SVGIG (reference sequence). Trimming took off 3 bases at V and 3 bases at J, with 10 bases between the two ends. This CDR3 contains 13 residues.

This clone was counted only a few times. This sequence joins TRBV3-1 (or the pseudogene TRBV3-2) and TRBJ1-2; perhaps TRBD1 as D (5 bases). The CDR3 runs 14 residues. The V end was cut by 4 bases, the J end by 2 bases, with 11 bases between. The germline CDR1 and CDR2 sequences are LGHDT and YNNKEL (reference sequence). CDR3 amino acids: CASSPGGVNYGYTF. The CDR3 DNA follows: TGTGCCAGCAGCCCCGGGGGGGTGAACTATGGCTACACCTTC.

This rearrangement joins TRBV6-6 to TRBJ1-1; D gene uncertain. Germline lookup yields CDR1 MNHNY and CDR2 SVGAGI (reference sequence). This CDR3 spans 15 amino acids. Trimming took off 6 bases at V and 1 base at J, with 15 bases between the two ends. Written as DNA, the CDR3 is TGTGCCAGCAGGGAGGTCGGGTATGGGAACACTGAAGCTTTCTTT. Translated, it gives CASREVGYGNTEAFF.

The chain combines TRBV28 with TRBJ2-1; 14 bases are a match to TRBD2. This CDR3 has 17 amino acids. Germline CDR1 is MDHEN and CDR2 is SYDVKM. V lost 5 bases and J lost 5; bases outside the gene matches: 8. The DNA for the CDR3 is TGTGCCAGCAGTCCCCGGACTAGCGGGGGGTACAACAATGAGCAGTTCTTC. It translates to CASSPRTSGGYNNEQFF.

This clone was found a few times. V is TRBV28 and J is TRBJ1-2, with TRBD1 matching over 11 bases. The V segment lost 3 bases and the J segment 7 bases; nucleotides outside the gene matches: 7. Germline V gene data show CDR1 as MDHEN and CDR2 as SYDVKM. The CDR3 length is 15 residues. This chain's CDR3 is CASSFGQGALRGYTF. The DNA for the CDR3 is TGTGCCAGCAGTTTCGGACAGGGGGCCCTTCGTGGCTACACCTTC.

The J gene is TRBJ1-1, the V gene TRBV5-1; 10 nucleotides agree with TRBD1. The CDR3 sequence is 14 residues long. Trimming at V came to 2 bases and at J to 5 bases, leaving 3 bases not matched to a gene. Germline CDR1 and CDR2: SGHRS and YFSETQ. The CDR3 nucleotides read TGCGCCAGCAGCTTTAGACAGGGGGCAACTGAAGCTTTCTTT. Translating gives CASSFRQGATEAFF.

This clone was seen more than once but under ten times. V and J are TRBV3-1 (or the pseudogene TRBV3-2) and TRBJ1-4; D might be TRBD1 (5 bases). This CDR3 region has 14 residues. V gave up 2 bases and J gave up 8 bases, with 12 bases separating them. Germline V CDR1 and CDR2: LGHDT, YNNKEL (reference sequence). The CDR3: CASSQRRDKEKLFF. Written as DNA, the CDR3 is TGTGCCAGCAGCCAACGCAGGGATAAGGAAAAACTGTTTTTT.

V gene TRBV15 combines with J gene TRBJ1-2; 12 bases agree with TRBD1. This CDR3 has 14 residues. Germline CDR1 reads LNHNV; CDR2 reads YYDKDF (reference sequence). The V and J ends lost 4 bases and 8 bases, in that order; junction bases with no gene match: 5. CDR3 sequence: CATSKGQGASGYTF. The CDR3, as DNA: TGTGCCACCAGCAAGGGACAGGGGGCCAGCGGCTACACCTTC.

This chain uses TRBV27 with TRBJ1-4, with D maybe TRBD1 (5 bases). Deletions cut 2 bases from V and 7 bases from J, with 17 bases between. CDR3 size: 16 residues. Germline loops: CDR1 MNHEY, CDR2 SMNVEV (reference sequence). The CDR3 protein is CASSLGRAPRGEKLFF. DNA for the CDR3: TGTGCCAGCAGTTTAGGAAGGGCCCCTAGGGGTGAAAAACTGTTTTTT. Supplemented by reference TRBV27 and TRBJ1-4, the full variable domain reads EAQVTQNPRYLITVTGKKLTVTCSQNMNHEYMSWYRQDPGLGLRQIYYSMNVEVTDKGDVPEGYKVSRKEKRNFPLILESPSPNQTSLYFCASSLGRAPRGEKLFFGSGTQLSVL.

The chain combines TRBV5-4 with TRBJ2-5; TRBD1 agrees at 10 bases. The CDR3 has 16 amino acids. J was trimmed by 4 bases and V by 3 bases; bases with no gene match: 9. The germline V gene has CDR1 SGHNT and CDR2 YYREEE (reference sequence). The CDR3: CASSSRQGAMGETQYF. Here the CDR3 DNA reads TGTGCCAGCAGCTCAAGACAGGGGGCGATGGGAGAGACCCAGTACTTC.